Each of the 3 T cell receptor beta chains below was sequenced from the same sample in a study of T cells in Graves' hyperthyroidism and ophthalmopathy. RNA transcripts provided the source from which TCR beta CDR3 regions were amplified. The primer set for the first-round RT-PCR of the TCR CDR3 was HTBI. One entry per CDR3 protein, called by TCRdb with MiXCR from the multiplex PCR reads. The profile shows a few hundred thousand distinct CDR3 sequences, approximately 14% of them singletons. The sample taken for sequencing was blood. These receptors all come from a woman under 40 with Graves' ophthalmopathy.

This clonotype was seen at least ten times. This chain joins TRBV12-3 or TRBV12-4 and TRBJ1-1; D is perhaps TRBD1 (6 bases). The CDR3 is made up of 17 amino acids. V gave up 1 base and J gave up 1 base, with 16 bases separating them. The CDR3 reads CASSLGFGGGRNTEAFF. In nucleotides, the CDR3 is TGTGCCAGCAGTTTAGGCTTTGGGGGCGGTCGGAACACTGAAGCTTTCTTT.

The chain joins TRBV5-1 to TRBJ2-5; 15 nucleotides agree with TRBD2. The germline V gene encodes CDR1 SGHRS and CDR2 YFSETQ. The CDR3 has 17 residues. The ends lost 0 bases at V and 2 bases at J; junction bases unmatched: 2. The CDR3, as DNA: TGCGCCAGCAGCTTGGCGGGACTAGCGGGGGGTCAAGAGACCCAGTACTTC. This encodes CASSLAGLAGGQETQYF.

This clonotype was counted ten times or more. The chain carries TRBV7-2 and TRBJ2-1, with 10 bases matching TRBD1. J was trimmed by 8 bases and V by 7 bases; bases with no gene match: 11. Per the germline V gene, CDR1 is SGHTA and CDR2 is FQGNSA. This CDR3 is built from 15 residues. CDR3 coding DNA: TGTGCCAGCACCCCCCCGGGACAGGGGAGGGATGAGCAGTTCTTC. The encoded protein is CASTPPGQGRDEQFF.